This TCR beta chain emerged from a study of metastatic and nonmetastatic thyroid tumors. Whole-study results and caveats: Within blood and tumor, benign nodules reportedly had significantly lower TCR beta diversity than malignant thyroid tumors did.

This clone was seen more than once but under ten times. Its specificity is not known. This may be a read error: a much more frequent sequence differs by one nucleotide. The CDR3 loop spans 18 amino acids. Per the germline V gene, CDR1 is MNHNS and CDR2 is SASEGT. V lost 5 bases to trimming and J lost 0 bases; unmatched junction nucleotides: 12. Prior to thyroid surgery, none of the patients had received any treatment. As processed by the authors: Clinicopathological groups of papillary thyroid cancer showed CDR3 differences that were used to build a distant-metastasis classifier. Using MiXCR, TCRdb reanalyzed the PCR reads. Here the V and J calls rest on TCRdb's processing, not on the authors' analysis. The table lists about 15,000 clones, 23% of them singletons, with roughly 7% in the top ten.

This sequence was found in a female donor with papillary thyroid cancer or a benign thyroid nodule (not recorded which). Some clones in this sample may be carry-over from other donors' samples. The gene calls are TRBV6-1 and TRBJ1-4; 7 bases align to TRBD1. Sequenced input: adjacent normal tissue. CDR3 amino acids: CASSPVVGTVATNEKLFF. In DNA form, the CDR3 reads TGTGCCAGCAGTCCGGTGGTCGGGACAGTAGCAACTAATGAAAAACTGTTTTTT.